This entry lists 9 T cell receptor beta chains sequenced from one sample in a study of T cells in Graves' hyperthyroidism and ophthalmopathy. The investigators amplified TCR beta CDR3 regions from RNA transcripts. RT-PCR in the first round (using the HTBI primer set) targeted the TCR CDR3. TCRdb reprocessed the multiplex PCR reads via MiXCR and lists one record per CDR3 protein. The sample includes 340,000 or so distinct CDR3 sequences, 21% of them seen just once. The specimen sequenced was blood. The receptors here all came from a woman aged 45-60 years with Graves' hyperthyroidism.

The chain is built from TRBV18 and TRBJ1-4, with unresolved D. Trimming pared 3 bases from V and 0 bases from J, leaving 14 bases between. Germline CDR1 is KGHSH and CDR2 is LQKENI. The CDR3 runs 17 residues. In DNA form, the CDR3 reads TGTGCCAGCTCACCTCTACGGGCCCTTGCAACTAATGAAAAACTGTTTTTT. As protein: CASSPLRALATNEKLFF.

This clonotype was found many times. V usage is TRBV24-1 and J usage is TRBJ2-6; D is ambiguous. V was clipped by 3 bases and J by 0 bases, with 11 bases between them. The CDR3 contains 17 residues. CDR1 is KGHDR, CDR2 SFDVKD, per germline. The CDR3 region has the DNA TGTGCCACCAGTGATGCCAGCCAGGCCTCTGGGGCCAACGTCCTGACTTTC. Amino acid sequence: CATSDASQASGANVLTF.

The chain carries TRBV12-3 or TRBV12-4 and TRBJ1-5, with a tentative D call TRBD1 (6 bases). This CDR3 is 13 amino acids long. The germline V and J ends were trimmed by 7 bases and 7 bases, with 14 bases remaining between them. The chain's CDR3 is CASNLGGGQPQHF. Written as DNA, the CDR3 is TGTGCCAGCAACCTGGGGGGCGGACAGCCCCAGCATTTT.

This clonotype showed up many times. The genes are TRBV3-1 and TRBJ2-5; TRBD2 is a possible D gene (5 bases). V lost 1 base, J lost 5 bases, and 5 bases lay in between. The CDR3 is made up of 12 amino acids. Germline V gene lookup returns CDR1 LGHDT and CDR2 YNNKEL (reference sequence). DNA of the CDR3: TGTGCCAGCAGCCAAGGAGGGGAGACCCAGTACTTC. Encoded protein: CASSQGGETQYF.

This clonotype came up many times. The rearrangement links TRBV30 to TRBJ1-2; D is ambiguous. Germline CDR1 GTSNPN, CDR2 SVGIG (reference sequence). This CDR3 is built from 11 residues. With 2 bases removed from V and 6 bases from J, the gap between germline ends came to 7 bases. CDR3 coding DNA: TGTGCCTGGAGTCCCTCCGATGGCTACACCTTC. Translating gives CAWSPSDGYTF. The complete variable domain, with remaining parts taken from reference TRBV30 and TRBJ1-2, reads SQTIHQWPATLVQPVGSPLSLECTVEGTSNPNLYWYRQAAGRGLQLLFYSVGIGQISSEVPQNLSASRPQDRQFILSSKKLLLSDSGFYLCAWSPSDGYTFGSGTRLTVV.

Many counts were recorded for this clonotype. The chain has TRBV28 and TRBJ2-3; a weak D match, TRBD2 (6 bases). The CDR3 has 14 amino acids. V was shortened by 5 bases and J by 2 bases, with 11 bases between the two germline ends. Per germline, CDR1 MDHEN and CDR2 SYDVKM. The CDR3 sequence is CASSLGGTTDTQYF. The CDR3 coding sequence is TGTGCCAGCAGTCTAGGCGGGACCACAGATACGCAGTATTTT. The full variable domain, with the rest looked up from reference TRBV28 and TRBJ2-3, is DVKVTQSSRYLVKRTGEKVFLECVQDMDHENMFWYRQDPGLGLRLIYFSYDVKMKEKGDIPEGYSVSREKKERFSLILESASTNQTSMYLCASSLGGTTDTQYFGPGTRLTVL.

The chain is built from TRBV6-5 and TRBJ2-4, with 10 bases fitting TRBD2. The CDR3 spans 20 residues. V shed 2 bases, J shed 3 bases, and the junction held 16 bases outside the gene matches. The germline V gene has CDR1 MNHEY and CDR2 SVGAGI. The CDR3 DNA reads TGTGCCAGCAGTTACGCGCCTCTAGCGGGAGTGCGGTTAGTCAAAAACATTCAGTACTTC. It yields the protein CASSYAPLAGVRLVKNIQYF.

Many counts were recorded for this clonotype. The chain uses TRBV3-1 and TRBJ1-6, with no clear D. The V gene lost 1 base and the J gene lost 9 bases, with 7 bases spanning the gap. The germline V gene encodes CDR1 LGHDT and CDR2 YNNKEL (reference sequence). The CDR3 has 13 amino acids. This CDR3 reads CASSQVISSPLHF. CDR3 nucleotide sequence: TGTGCCAGCAGCCAAGTAATTAGTTCACCCCTCCACTTT. Filled out from reference TRBV3-1 and TRBJ1-6, the complete variable domain reads DTAVSQTPKYLVTQMGNDKSIKCEQNLGHDTMYWYKQDSKKFLKIMFSYNNKELIINETVPNRFSPKSPDKAHLNLHINSLELGDSAVYFCASSQVISSPLHFGNGTRLTVT.

The V and J genes are TRBV20-1 and TRBJ1-6, with 9 bases fitting TRBD1. The CDR3 is 15 amino acids. The V and J ends lost 1 base and 8 bases, in that order; junction bases with no gene match: 6. Per germline, CDR1 DFQATT and CDR2 SNEGSKA (reference sequence). CDR3 in DNA: TGCAGTGCTAGAGTGGACGACAGGGGGGATTCACCCCTCCACTTT. It encodes CSARVDDRGDSPLHF.